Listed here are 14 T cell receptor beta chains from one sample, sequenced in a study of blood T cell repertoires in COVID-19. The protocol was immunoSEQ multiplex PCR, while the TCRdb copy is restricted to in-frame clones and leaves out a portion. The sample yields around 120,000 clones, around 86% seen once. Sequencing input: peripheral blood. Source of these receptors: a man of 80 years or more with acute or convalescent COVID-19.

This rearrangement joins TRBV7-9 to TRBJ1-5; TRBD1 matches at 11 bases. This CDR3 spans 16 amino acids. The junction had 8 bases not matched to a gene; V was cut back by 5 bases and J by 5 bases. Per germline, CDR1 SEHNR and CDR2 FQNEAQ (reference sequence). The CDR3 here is CASSTGRTGGDQPQHF. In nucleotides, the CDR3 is TGTGCCAGCAGCACAGGGAGGACAGGGGGCGATCAGCCCCAGCATTTT.

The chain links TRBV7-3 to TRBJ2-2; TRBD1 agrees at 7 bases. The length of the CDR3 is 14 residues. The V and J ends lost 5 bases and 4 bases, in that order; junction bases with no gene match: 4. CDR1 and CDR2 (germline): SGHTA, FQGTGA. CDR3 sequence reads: CASSNTGVTGELFF. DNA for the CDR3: TGTGCCAGCAGCAATACAGGGGTCACCGGGGAGCTGTTTTTT.

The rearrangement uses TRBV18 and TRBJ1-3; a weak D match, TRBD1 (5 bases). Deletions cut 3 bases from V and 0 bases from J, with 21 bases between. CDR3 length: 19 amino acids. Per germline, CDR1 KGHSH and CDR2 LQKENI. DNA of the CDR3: TGTGCCAGCTCACCCTATCCTCAGGGCGGGGTACTCTCTGGAAACACCATATATTTT. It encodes CASSPYPQGGVLSGNTIYF. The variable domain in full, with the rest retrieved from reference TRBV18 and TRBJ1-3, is NAGVMQNPRHLVRRRGQEARLRCSPMKGHSHVYWYRQLPEEGLKFMVYLQKENIIDESGMPKERFSAEFPKEGPSILRIQQVVRGDSAAYFCASSPYPQGGVLSGNTIYFGEGSWLTVV.

The CDR3 DNA reads as TGTGCCAGCAGTTATACAGGGGGTTATTCACCCCTCCACTTT. Protein product: CASSYTGGYSPLHF. The V and J genes are TRBV11-2 and TRBJ1-6; 8 nucleotides match TRBD1. From germline, CDR1 is SGHAT and CDR2 FQNNGV. V lost 6 bases, J lost 8 bases, and 6 bases stayed unmatched. This CDR3 region has 14 residues.

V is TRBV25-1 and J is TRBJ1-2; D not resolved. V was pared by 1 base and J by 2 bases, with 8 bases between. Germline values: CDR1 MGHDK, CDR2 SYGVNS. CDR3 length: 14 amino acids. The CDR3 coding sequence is TGTGCCAGCAGTGAATCGGGTTGGAACTATGGCTACACCTTC. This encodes CASSESGWNYGYTF.

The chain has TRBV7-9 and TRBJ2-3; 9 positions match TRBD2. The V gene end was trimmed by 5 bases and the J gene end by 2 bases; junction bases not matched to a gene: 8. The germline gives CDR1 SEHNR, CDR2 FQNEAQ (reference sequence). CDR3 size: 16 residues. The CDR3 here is CASSLVLAGYTDTQYF. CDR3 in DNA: TGTGCCAGCAGCCTAGTTCTAGCGGGGTACACAGATACGCAGTATTTT. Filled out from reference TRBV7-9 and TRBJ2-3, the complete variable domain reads DTGVSQNPRHKITKRGQNVTFRCDPISEHNRLYWYRQTLGQGPEFLTYFQNEAQLEKSRLLSDRFSAERPKGSFSTLEIQRTEQGDSAMYLCASSLVLAGYTDTQYFGPGTRLTVL.

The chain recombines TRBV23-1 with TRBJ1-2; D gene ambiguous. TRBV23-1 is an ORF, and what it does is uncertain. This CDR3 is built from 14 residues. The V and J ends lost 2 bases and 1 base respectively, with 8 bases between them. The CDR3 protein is CASSQPGGNYGYTF. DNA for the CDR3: TGCGCCAGCAGTCAACCCGGAGGTAACTATGGCTACACCTTC.

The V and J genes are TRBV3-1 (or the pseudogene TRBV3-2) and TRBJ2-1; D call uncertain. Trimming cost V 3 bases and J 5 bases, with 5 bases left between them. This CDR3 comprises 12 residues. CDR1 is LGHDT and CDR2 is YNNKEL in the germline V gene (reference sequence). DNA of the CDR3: TGTGCCAGCAGCCACCTAAACAATGAGCAGTTCTTC. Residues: CASSHLNNEQFF.

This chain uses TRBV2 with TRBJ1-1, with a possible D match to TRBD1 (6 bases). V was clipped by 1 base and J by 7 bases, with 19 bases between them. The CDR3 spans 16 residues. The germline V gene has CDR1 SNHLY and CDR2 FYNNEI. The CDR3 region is CASSEEGWGGGIEAFF. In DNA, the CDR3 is TGTGCCAGCAGTGAAGAGGGTTGGGGGGGCGGAATTGAAGCTTTCTTT. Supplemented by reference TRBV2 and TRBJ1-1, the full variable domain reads EPEVTQTPSHQVTQMGQEVILRCVPISNHLYFYWYRQILGQKVEFLVSFYNNEISEKSEIFDDQFSVERPDGSNFTLKIRSTKLEDSAMYFCASSEEGWGGGIEAFFGQGTRLTVV.

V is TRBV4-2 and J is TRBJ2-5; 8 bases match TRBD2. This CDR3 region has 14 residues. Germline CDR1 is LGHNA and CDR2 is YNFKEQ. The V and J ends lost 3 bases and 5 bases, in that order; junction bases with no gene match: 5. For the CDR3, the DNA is TGTGCCAGCAGCCAGGGGACTAGTGGGGAGACCCAGTACTTC. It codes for CASSQGTSGETQYF.

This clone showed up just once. The CDR3 DNA is TGTGCCAGCGGGAGCGAGTTCTACGAGCAGTACTTC. This codes for CASGSEFYEQYF. The rearrangement uses TRBV3-1 (or the pseudogene TRBV3-2) and TRBJ2-7, with TRBD2 as a possible D gene (5 bases). This CDR3 region has 12 residues. Looked up from germline, CDR1 is LGHDT and CDR2 is YNNKEL (reference sequence). V dropped 8 bases and J dropped 3 bases, with 11 bases sitting between them.

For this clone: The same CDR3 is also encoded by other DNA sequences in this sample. CDR3 protein: CASSPGAVNTEAFF. The CDR3 DNA reads as TGTGCCAGCTCACCTGGGGCGGTGAACACTGAAGCTTTCTTT. This chain uses TRBV18 with TRBJ1-1, with D maybe TRBD1 (5 bases). The V and J ends lost 3 bases and 0 bases respectively, with 8 bases between them. The CDR3 sequence is 14 residues long. The V gene's germline CDR1 is KGHSH and CDR2 LQKENI.

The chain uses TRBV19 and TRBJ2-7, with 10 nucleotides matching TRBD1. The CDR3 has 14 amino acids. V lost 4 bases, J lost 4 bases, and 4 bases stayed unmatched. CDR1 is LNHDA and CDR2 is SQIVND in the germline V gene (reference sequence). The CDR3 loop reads CASSTGTGVYEQYF. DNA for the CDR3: TGTGCCAGTAGTACCGGGACAGGGGTTTACGAGCAGTACTTC.

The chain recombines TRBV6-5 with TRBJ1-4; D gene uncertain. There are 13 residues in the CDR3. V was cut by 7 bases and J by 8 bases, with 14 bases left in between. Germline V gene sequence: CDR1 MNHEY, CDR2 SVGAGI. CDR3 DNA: TGTGCCAGCATTGGAGGCCCGGCCGAAAAACTGTTTTTT. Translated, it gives CASIGGPAEKLFF.